The 4 T cell receptor beta chains below come from one sample, sequenced in a study of memory B cells and T cells in multiple sclerosis. After stimulus-free culture, autoproliferating CFSE-dim and non-proliferating CFSE-high T cells were sequenced separately. Cultures began with about 4.5x10^7 CFSE-labeled PBMCs, unstimulated for 7 to 8 days, with replicate wells pooled. The data were produced by immunoSEQ multiplex PCR, yet TCRdb's version contains in-frame clones alone and is incomplete. The top ten clones hold 2.8% of a sample with 9,000 to 15,000 clones, 84% of them seen once. What these receptors recognize is not known. Sequencing input: PBMCs from blood kept in culture. These receptors originate from a human donor with multiple sclerosis.

The chain has TRBV11-2 and TRBJ2-3; tentatively, D is TRBD1 or TRBD2 (6 bases each). The V end lost 7 bases, the J end lost 0 bases, and 14 bases lay between the germline ends. Germline CDR1 and CDR2: SGHAT and FQNNGV. The CDR3 extends over 15 amino acids. In DNA form, the CDR3 reads TGTGCCAGCAACGAGGGGGGACGAAGCACAGATACGCAGTATTTT. It yields the protein CASNEGGRSTDTQYF. Together with reference TRBV11-2 and TRBJ2-3, the CDR3 gives the full variable domain: EAGVAQSPRYKIIEKRQSVAFWCNPISGHATLYWYQQILGQGPKLLIQFQNNGVVDDSQLPKDRFSAERLKGVDSTLKIQPAKLEDSAVYLCASNEGGRSTDTQYFGPGTRLTVL.

Points on this clone: Other DNA sequences within the sample encode an identical CDR3. The chain uses TRBV5-1 and TRBJ2-1; TRBD2 matches at 13 bases. Germline CDR1 and CDR2: SGHRS and YFSETQ. The CDR3 extends over 15 amino acids. The V and J ends lost 4 bases and 4 bases, in that order; junction bases with no gene match: 2. The CDR3 is CASSPGLAGYNEQFF. The CDR3 nucleotides are TGCGCCAGCAGCCCGGGACTAGCGGGGTACAATGAGCAGTTCTTC.

This clone turned up a few times. J is TRBJ1-2 and V is TRBV27; 8 bases line up with TRBD1. Germline trimming cut 4 bases from V and 8 bases from J; bases unmatched to any gene: 18. The CDR3 totals 17 residues. Germline assignment: CDR1 MNHEY and CDR2 SMNVEV (reference sequence). The CDR3 sequence: CASSSFIRQGAIWGYTF. The CDR3, as DNA: TGTGCCAGCAGTTCCTTTATCCGGCAGGGGGCGATTTGGGGCTACACCTTC.

This chain connects TRBV27 to TRBJ2-1; no clear D. The CDR3 is 15 amino acids. V dropped 6 bases and J dropped 5 bases, with 17 bases sitting between them. In germline, CDR1 is MNHEY, CDR2 SMNVEV (reference sequence). CDR3 nucleotide sequence: TGTGCCAGCAGCCCGATCGGGCTGTCGAACAATGAGCAGTTCTTC. Translated: CASSPIGLSNNEQFF.